The clone carrying this T cell receptor beta chain has just one count. Its specificity is not known. The data were taken from a study of vaccination effects on CD4 cells after COVID-19. TCRdb keeps only in-frame clones here, not all; method: immunoSEQ multiplex PCR. The data show about 29,000 clones, roughly 74% seen once. Trimming took 8 bases from V and 1 from J, leaving 7 bases between them. The CDR3 contains 12 residues. CDR1 is MNHEY and CDR2 is SVGAGI in the germline V gene. After expansion with viral peptide pools in the ViraFEST assay, antigen-specific CD4+ T cells were sequenced. Cells that had been cultured for 10 days were the source of isolated CD4+ T cells. BNT162b2 vaccine or mRNA-1273 vaccine was given to participants in two doses.

The chain uses TRBV6-5 and TRBJ2-3; no clear D. The sample here was CD4+ T cells from PBMCs cultured with HCoV-OC43 spike peptides, taken after COVID-19 vaccination. Subset: HCoV-OC43 spike overlapping peptide pool stimulation. The TCR originated in a human donor who received a COVID-19 vaccine. The CDR3 nucleotides read TGTGCCAGCGATGGGGGCACAGATACGCAGTATTTT. Translating gives CASDGGTDTQYF.